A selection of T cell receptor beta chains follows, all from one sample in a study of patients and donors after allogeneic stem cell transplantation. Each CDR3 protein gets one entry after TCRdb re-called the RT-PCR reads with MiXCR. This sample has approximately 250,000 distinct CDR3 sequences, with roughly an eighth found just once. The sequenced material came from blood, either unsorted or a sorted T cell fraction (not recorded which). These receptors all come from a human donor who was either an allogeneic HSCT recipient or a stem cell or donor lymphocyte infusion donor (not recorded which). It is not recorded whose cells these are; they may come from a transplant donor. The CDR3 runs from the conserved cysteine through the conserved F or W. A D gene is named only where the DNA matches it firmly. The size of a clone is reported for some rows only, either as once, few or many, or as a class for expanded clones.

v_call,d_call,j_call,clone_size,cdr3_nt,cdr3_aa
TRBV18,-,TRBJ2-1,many,TGTGCCAGCTCACGGGCAGGTTCCTACAATGAGCAGTTCTTC,CASSRAGSYNEQFF
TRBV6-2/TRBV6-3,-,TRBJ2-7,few,TGTGCCAGCCAGGAGGCCACTAGGTACGAGCAGTACTTC,CASQEATRYEQYF
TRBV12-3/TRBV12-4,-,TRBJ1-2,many,TGTGCCAGCAGCGGGAGTTTGAGTAACTATGGCTACACCTTC,CASSGSLSNYGYTF
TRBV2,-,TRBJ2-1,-,TGTGCCAGCAGCAGGGTAGAGTTGGGGGACAATGAGCAGTTCTTC,CASSRVELGDNEQFF
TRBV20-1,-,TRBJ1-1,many,TGCAGTGCTAGAAGCCCTATAATCTCTTTTAGCACTGAAGCTTTCTTT,CSARSPIISFSTEAFF
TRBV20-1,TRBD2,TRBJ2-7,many,TGCAGTGGGAGGCCGGGACTAGCCAGCGAGCAGTACTTC,CSGRPGLASEQYF
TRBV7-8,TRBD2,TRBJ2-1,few,TGTGCCAGCAGCTTCTGGACTAGCGGGGACAATGAGCAGTTCTTC,CASSFWTSGDNEQFF
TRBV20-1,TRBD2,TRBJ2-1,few,TGCAGTGCTAGCCCGACTAGCGGGAGGGATGAGCAGTTCTTC,CSASPTSGRDEQFF
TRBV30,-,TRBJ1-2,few,TGTGCCTTCAAACAGGGATCCTATGGCTACACCTTC,CAFKQGSYGYTF
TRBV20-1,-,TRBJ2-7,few,TGCAGTGCGCAGGGAATCTCCTACGAGCAGTACTTC,CSAQGISYEQYF
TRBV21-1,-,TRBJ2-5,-,TGTGCCAGCAGCCCTCGAAACCAAGAGACCCAGTACTTC,CASSPRNQETQYF
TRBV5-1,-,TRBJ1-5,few,TGCGCCAGCAGGGGAGGTCAGCCCCAGCATTTT,CASRGGQPQHF
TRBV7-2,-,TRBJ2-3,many,TGTGCCAGCAGCCGCCCACCTATTGGAGATACGCAGTATTTT,CASSRPPIGDTQYF
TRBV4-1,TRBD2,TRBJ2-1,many,TGCGCCAGCAGCCAAGAGCCCGGGACTAGCGGTGAGCAGTTCTTC,CASSQEPGTSGEQFF
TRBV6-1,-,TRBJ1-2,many,TGTGCCAGCAGTGTCCATAGACAAAACTATGGCTACACCTTC,CASSVHRQNYGYTF
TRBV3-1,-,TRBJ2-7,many,TGTGCCAGCAGCAGAGTAGGCGAGCAGTACTTC,CASSRVGEQYF
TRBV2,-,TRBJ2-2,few,TGTGCCAGCAGTCTCTTTATAGGAGAGTCTGCCGGGGAGCTGTTTTTT,CASSLFIGESAGELFF
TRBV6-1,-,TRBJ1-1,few,TGTGCCAGCAGCCGGGGGCGGCTGAACACTGAAGCTTTCTTT,CASSRGRLNTEAFF
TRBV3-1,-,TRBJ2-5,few,TGTGCCAGCAGCCAAGACTGGGGAGTGGGGAAGGGAGAGACCCAGTACTTC,CASSQDWGVGKGETQYF
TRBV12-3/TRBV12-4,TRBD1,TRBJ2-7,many,TGTGCCAGCAGTTCCGGGACAGGGTTCGAGCAGTACTTC,CASSSGTGFEQYF
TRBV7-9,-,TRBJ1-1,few,TGTGCCAGCAGCCAGGACGACAGGAGGTCCATTGAAGCTTTCTTT,CASSQDDRRSIEAFF
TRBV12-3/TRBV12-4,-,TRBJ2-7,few,TGTGCCAGCAGTCCGGGGACGCCTCCCTACGAGCAGTACTTC,CASSPGTPPYEQYF
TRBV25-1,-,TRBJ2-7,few,TGTGCCAGCAGTGAACAGGCAGGGGGGACTGGGGAGCAGTACTTC,CASSEQAGGTGEQYF
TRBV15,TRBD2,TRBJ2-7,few,TGTGCCACCAGCACGAGGACTAGCGGCTACGAGCAGTACTTC,CATSTRTSGYEQYF
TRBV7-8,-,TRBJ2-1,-,TGTGCCAGCAGCTTACCGGCGAGCTCCTACAATGAGCAGTTCTTC,CASSLPASSYNEQFF
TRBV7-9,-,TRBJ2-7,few,TGTGCCAGCAGCTTAGAAGGGGCGGAACGCTCCTACGAGCAGTACTTC,CASSLEGAERSYEQYF
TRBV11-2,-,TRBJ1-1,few,TGTGCCAGCAGCCCCGCGTCGGGGGGGACTGAAGCTTTCTTT,CASSPASGGTEAFF
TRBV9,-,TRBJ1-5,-,TGTGCCAGCAGCCCGGAGGGGGGGGAGACTCAGCCCCAGCATTTT,CASSPEGGETQPQHF
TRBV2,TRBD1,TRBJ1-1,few,TGTGCCAGCAGCGGCAGCAGGGGGATTGAAGCTTTCTTT,CASSGSRGIEAFF
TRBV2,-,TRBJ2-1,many,TGTGCCAGCACCATTTACAATGAGCAGTTCTTC,CASTIYNEQFF
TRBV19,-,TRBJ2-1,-,TGTGCCAGTAGTGCCCACCGTACCGATGAGCAGTTCTTC,CASSAHRTDEQFF
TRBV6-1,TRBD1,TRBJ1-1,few,TGTGCCAGCACACTCACCGGGACAGGGGGCAAGAACACTGAAGCTTTCTTT,CASTLTGTGGKNTEAFF
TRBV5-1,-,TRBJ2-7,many,TGCGCCAGCAGCTCTGGGAGCGGACAGCGATCCTACGAGCAGTACTTC,CASSSGSGQRSYEQYF
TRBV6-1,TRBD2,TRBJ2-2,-,TGTGCCAGCAGTGAAACAGGACTAGCGGGAGCGAACACCGGGGAGCTGTTTTTT,CASSETGLAGANTGELFF
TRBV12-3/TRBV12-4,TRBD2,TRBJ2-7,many,TGTGCCAGCAGTTTTCCACAGCGGGGAACCTACGAGCAGTACTTC,CASSFPQRGTYEQYF
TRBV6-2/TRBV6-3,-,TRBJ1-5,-,TGTGCTAGCAGCCCCCAGGGTAATAGCAATCAGCCCCAGCATTTT,CASSPQGNSNQPQHF
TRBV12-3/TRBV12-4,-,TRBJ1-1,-,TGTGCCAGCAGCAAATACAGGGATTTCGCTTTCTTT,CASSKYRDFAFF
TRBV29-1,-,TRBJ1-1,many,TGCAGCGTTGAGTGGGGAAGGAGGACTGAAGCTTTCTTT,CSVEWGRRTEAFF
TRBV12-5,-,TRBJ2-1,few,TGTGCTAGTGCATCCAGTTTCTCCTACAATGAGCAGTTCTTC,CASASSFSYNEQFF
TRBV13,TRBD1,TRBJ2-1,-,TGTGCCAGCAGCACTTGGACAGGGGGAGGCTCCTACAATGAGCAGTTCTTC,CASSTWTGGGSYNEQFF
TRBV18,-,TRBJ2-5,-,TGTGCCAGCTCACCAGGTTTAGGAGAGACCCAGTACTTC,CASSPGLGETQYF
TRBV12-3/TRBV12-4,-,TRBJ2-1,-,TGTGCCAGCAGTTTAGGCGGGAACTCCTACAATGAGCAGTTCTTC,CASSLGGNSYNEQFF
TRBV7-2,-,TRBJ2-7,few,TGTGCCAGCAGCGCCCCCTCCGTCGAGCAGTACTTC,CASSAPSVEQYF
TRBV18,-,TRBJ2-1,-,TGTGCCAGCTCACCAAACCCTGGGGGCAATGAGCAGTTCTTC,CASSPNPGGNEQFF
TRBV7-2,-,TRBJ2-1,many,TGTGCCAGCAGCTTAGACCCCGGTGATGAGCAGTTCTTC,CASSLDPGDEQFF
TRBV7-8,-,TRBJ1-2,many,TGTGCCAGCAGCCTAAGAGGAGGGAAGGGCTACACCTTC,CASSLRGGKGYTF
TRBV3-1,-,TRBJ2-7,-,TGTGCCAGCAGTCTGGGAATCAACGAGCAGTACTTC,CASSLGINEQYF
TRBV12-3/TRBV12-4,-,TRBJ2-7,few,TGTGCCAGCAGTTTAGCGCAGGGGGGCGAGCAGTACTTC,CASSLAQGGEQYF